This entry lists 9 T cell receptor beta chains sequenced from one sample in a study of blood T cell repertoires in COVID-19. Assay: immunoSEQ multiplex PCR; the TCRdb copy retains only in-frame clones and omits some. The repertoire has about 34,000 clones, nearly 80% of them found once; the top ten carry approximately 30%. Material: peripheral blood. The source is a man older than 75 with acute or convalescent COVID-19.

The chain employs TRBV15 and TRBJ2-2; no definite D call. Trimming cost V 0 bases and J 0 bases, with 11 bases left between them. Per germline, CDR1 LNHNV and CDR2 YYDKDF (reference sequence). This CDR3 contains 17 residues. In nucleotides, the CDR3 is TGTGCCACCAGCAGAGATATGGAACAGACGAACACCGGGGAGCTGTTTTTT. Its protein product is CATSRDMEQTNTGELFF.

This chain uses TRBV2 with TRBJ2-1; TRBD1 matches at 8 bases. Germline lookup yields CDR1 SNHLY and CDR2 FYNNEI. Trimming removed 2 bases from V and 9 bases from J; junction bases left unmatched: 6. The CDR3 spans 14 residues. This CDR3 reads CASSESRQGPEQFF. For the CDR3, the DNA is TGTGCCAGCAGTGAATCCCGACAGGGGCCTGAGCAGTTCTTC. Supplemented by reference TRBV2 and TRBJ2-1, the full variable domain reads EPEVTQTPSHQVTQMGQEVILRCVPISNHLYFYWYRQILGQKVEFLVSFYNNEISEKSEIFDDQFSVERPDGSNFTLKIRSTKLEDSAMYFCASSESRQGPEQFFGPGTRLTVL.

This chain links TRBV7-6 with TRBJ2-7; D is possibly TRBD2 (5 bases). From germline, CDR1 is SGHVS and CDR2 FNYEAQ. V was shortened by 1 base and J by 1 base, with 14 bases between the two germline ends. The CDR3 has 16 residues. In DNA form, the CDR3 reads TGTGCCAGCAGCTTAGGTTCCGTAGGAGGTTCCTACGAGCAGTACTTC. Translated, it gives CASSLGSVGGSYEQYF.

The V gene is TRBV4-3, the J gene TRBJ1-6; tentatively, D is TRBD1 (6 bases). V was shortened by 5 bases and J by 9 bases, with 17 bases between the two germline ends. This CDR3 spans 15 amino acids. CDR1 and CDR2 (germline): LGHNA, YSLEER. The CDR3 DNA reads TGCGCCAGCAGCTCTTCAGACAGGTTTGCTTCACCCCTCCACTTT. Translation: CASSSSDRFASPLHF.

By share of the sample, this clone is medium-sized (0.01 to 0.1%). The CDR3 loop is CASSEQQGGSPLHF. The CDR3 bases are TGTGCCAGCAGTGAACAACAGGGGGGTTCACCCCTCCACTTT. The chain recombines TRBV2 with TRBJ1-6; TRBD1 matches at 8 bases. V was clipped by 2 bases and J by 9 bases; unmatched bases: 3. The CDR3 length is 14 residues. Per germline, CDR1 SNHLY and CDR2 FYNNEI.

The chain links TRBV19 to TRBJ2-3, with TRBD2 identical over 11 bases. Germline lookup yields CDR1 LNHDA and CDR2 SQIVND (reference sequence). Unmatched junction bases numbered 3, after V lost 8 bases and J lost 5 bases. The CDR3 has 13 residues. The CDR3 reads CASGTSGGDTQYF. The CDR3 DNA reads TGTGCCAGTGGGACTAGCGGCGGAGATACGCAGTATTTT.

The chain joins TRBV18 to TRBJ1-3; D is perhaps TRBD1 (6 bases). Germline assignment: CDR1 KGHSH and CDR2 LQKENI. V was cut by 5 bases and J by 2 bases, with 19 bases left in between. The CDR3 is 17 residues long. CDR3 DNA sequence: TGTGCCAGCTCATCAGAGCAAGTGGGGGCTACTGGAAACACCATATATTTT. Translated: CASSSEQVGATGNTIYF.

The J gene is TRBJ2-1, the V gene TRBV19, with TRBD2 matching over 9 bases. The germline V gene encodes CDR1 LNHDA and CDR2 SQIVND (reference sequence). This CDR3 is built from 14 residues. The trim removed 4 bases at V and 5 bases at J, leaving 3 bases unmatched. The CDR3 nucleotides are TGTGCCAGTAGTAGCCTAGCGGGGAACAATGAGCAGTTCTTC. It yields the protein CASSSLAGNNEQFF.

This clone has only one observation. V usage is TRBV21-1 and J usage is TRBJ1-5; the D call TRBD1 from the table was never checked on the DNA. TRBV21-1 has pseudogene status. This CDR3 contains 18 residues. CDR3 nucleotide sequence: TGTGCCAGCAGCAACGTACAGGGTGGGGTCCTTGGCAATCAGCCCCAGCATTTT. Protein: CASSNVQGGVLGNQPQHF.